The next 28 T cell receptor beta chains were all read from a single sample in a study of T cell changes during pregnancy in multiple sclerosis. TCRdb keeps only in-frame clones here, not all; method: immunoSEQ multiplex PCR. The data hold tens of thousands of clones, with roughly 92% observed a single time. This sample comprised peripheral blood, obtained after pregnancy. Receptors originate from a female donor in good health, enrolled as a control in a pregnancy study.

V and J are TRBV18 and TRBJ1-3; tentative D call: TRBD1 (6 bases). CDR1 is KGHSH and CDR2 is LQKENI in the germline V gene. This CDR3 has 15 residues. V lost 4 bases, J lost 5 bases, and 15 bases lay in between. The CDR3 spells CASSRGGESRNTIYF. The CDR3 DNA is TGTGCCAGCTCACGAGGGGGTGAAAGCCGAAACACCATATATTTT.

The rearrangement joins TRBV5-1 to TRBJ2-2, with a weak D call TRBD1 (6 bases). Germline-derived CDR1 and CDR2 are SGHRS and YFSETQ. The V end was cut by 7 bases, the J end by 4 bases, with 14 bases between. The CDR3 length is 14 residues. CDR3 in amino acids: CASSSGAVTGELFF. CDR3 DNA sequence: TGCGCCAGCTCGTCAGGGGCGGTCACCGGGGAGCTGTTTTTT.

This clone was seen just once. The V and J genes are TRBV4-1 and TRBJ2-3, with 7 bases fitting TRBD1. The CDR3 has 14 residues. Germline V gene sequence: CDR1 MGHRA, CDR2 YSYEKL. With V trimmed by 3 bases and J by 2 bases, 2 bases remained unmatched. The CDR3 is CASSHQGDTDTQYF. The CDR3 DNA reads TGCGCCAGCAGCCACCAGGGGGACACAGATACGCAGTATTTT.

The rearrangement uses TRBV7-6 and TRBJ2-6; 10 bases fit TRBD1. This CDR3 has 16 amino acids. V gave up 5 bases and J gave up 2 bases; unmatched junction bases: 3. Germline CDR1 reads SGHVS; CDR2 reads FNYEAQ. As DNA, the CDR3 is TGTGCCAGCAGCCACGGGACAGGGGCTGGGGCCAACGTCCTGACTTTC. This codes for CASSHGTGAGANVLTF.

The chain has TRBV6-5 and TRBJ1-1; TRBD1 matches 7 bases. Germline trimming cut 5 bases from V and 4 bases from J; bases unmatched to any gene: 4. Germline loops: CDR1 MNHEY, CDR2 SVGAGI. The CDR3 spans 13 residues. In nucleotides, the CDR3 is TGTGCCAGCAGTCCGACAGGGTCCACTGAAGCTTTCTTT. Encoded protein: CASSPTGSTEAFF.

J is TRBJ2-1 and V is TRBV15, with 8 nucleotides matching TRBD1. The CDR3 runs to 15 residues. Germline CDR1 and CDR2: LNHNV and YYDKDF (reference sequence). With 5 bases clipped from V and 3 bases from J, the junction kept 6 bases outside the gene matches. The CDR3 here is CATSEDRGVYNEQFF. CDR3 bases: TGTGCCACCAGCGAAGACAGGGGAGTCTACAATGAGCAGTTCTTC. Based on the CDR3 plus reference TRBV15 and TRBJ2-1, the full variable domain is DAMVIQNPRYQVTQFGKPVTLSCSQTLNHNVMYWYQQKSSQAPKLLFHYYDKDFNNEADTPDNFQSRRPNTSFCFLDIRSPGLGDTAMYLCATSEDRGVYNEQFFGPGTRLTVL.

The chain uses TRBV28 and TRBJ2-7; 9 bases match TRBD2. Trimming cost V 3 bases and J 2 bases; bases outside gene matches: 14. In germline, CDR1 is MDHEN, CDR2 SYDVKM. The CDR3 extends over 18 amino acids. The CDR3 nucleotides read TGTGCCAGCAGTTTCATGAGGCTAGCGGGACCTAACCCCTACGAGCAGTACTTC. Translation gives CASSFMRLAGPNPYEQYF.

The CDR3 here is CASSLGQGVAEAFF. CDR3 nucleotides: TGTGCCAGCAGCCTGGGACAGGGGGTTGCTGAAGCTTTCTTT. The chain carries TRBV7-9 and TRBJ1-1; 11 bases match TRBD1. The CDR3 consists of 14 residues. Looked up from germline, CDR1 is SEHNR and CDR2 is FQNEAQ (reference sequence). V was pared by 5 bases and J by 6 bases, with 5 bases of the junction left unmatched.

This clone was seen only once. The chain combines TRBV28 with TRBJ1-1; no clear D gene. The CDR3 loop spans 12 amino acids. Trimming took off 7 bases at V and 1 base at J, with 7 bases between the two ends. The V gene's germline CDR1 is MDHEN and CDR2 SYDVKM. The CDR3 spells CASTFKNTEAFF. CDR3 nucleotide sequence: TGTGCCAGCACCTTTAAGAACACTGAAGCTTTCTTT.

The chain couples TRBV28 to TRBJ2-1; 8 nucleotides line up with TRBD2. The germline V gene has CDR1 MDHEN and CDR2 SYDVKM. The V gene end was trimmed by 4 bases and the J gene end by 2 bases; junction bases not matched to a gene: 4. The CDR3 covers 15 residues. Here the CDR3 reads CASSSGTRAYNEQFF. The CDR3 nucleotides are TGTGCCAGCAGTTCCGGGACTAGGGCCTACAATGAGCAGTTCTTC.

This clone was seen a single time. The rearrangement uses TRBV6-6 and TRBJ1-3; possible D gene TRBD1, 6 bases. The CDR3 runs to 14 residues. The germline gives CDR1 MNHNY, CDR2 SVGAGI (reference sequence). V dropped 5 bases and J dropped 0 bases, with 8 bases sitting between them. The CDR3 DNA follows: TGTGCCAGCAGTATACAGGGCTCTGGAAACACCATATATTTT. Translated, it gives CASSIQGSGNTIYF.

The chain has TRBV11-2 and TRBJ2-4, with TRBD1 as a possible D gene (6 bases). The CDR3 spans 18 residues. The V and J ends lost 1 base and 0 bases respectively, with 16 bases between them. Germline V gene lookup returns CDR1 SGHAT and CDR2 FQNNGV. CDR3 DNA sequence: TGTGCCAGCAGCTTAGTAGCTGGGACAACTCTAGCCAAAAACATTCAGTACTTC. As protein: CASSLVAGTTLAKNIQYF. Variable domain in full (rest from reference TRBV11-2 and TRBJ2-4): EAGVAQSPRYKIIEKRQSVAFWCNPISGHATLYWYQQILGQGPKLLIQFQNNGVVDDSQLPKDRFSAERLKGVDSTLKIQPAKLEDSAVYLCASSLVAGTTLAKNIQYFGAGTRLSVL.

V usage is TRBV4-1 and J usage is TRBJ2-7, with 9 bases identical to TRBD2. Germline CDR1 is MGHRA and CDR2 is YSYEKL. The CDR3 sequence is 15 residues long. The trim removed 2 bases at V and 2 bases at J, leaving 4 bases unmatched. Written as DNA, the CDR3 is TGCGCCAGCAGCCAAAGCGGGGGGCGAACCTACGAGCAGTACTTC. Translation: CASSQSGGRTYEQYF.

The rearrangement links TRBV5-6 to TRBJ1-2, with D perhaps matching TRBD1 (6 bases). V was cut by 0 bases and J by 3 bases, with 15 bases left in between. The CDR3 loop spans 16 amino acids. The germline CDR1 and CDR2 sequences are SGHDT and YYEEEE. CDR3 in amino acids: CASSLVGAGADYGYTF. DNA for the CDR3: TGTGCCAGCAGCTTGGTTGGGGCAGGGGCTGACTATGGCTACACCTTC. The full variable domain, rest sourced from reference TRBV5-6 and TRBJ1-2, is DAGVTQSPTHLIKTRGQQVTLRCSPKSGHDTVSWYQQALGQGPQFIFQYYEEEERQRGNFPDRFSGHQFPNYSSELNVNALLLGDSALYLCASSLVGAGADYGYTFGSGTRLTVV.

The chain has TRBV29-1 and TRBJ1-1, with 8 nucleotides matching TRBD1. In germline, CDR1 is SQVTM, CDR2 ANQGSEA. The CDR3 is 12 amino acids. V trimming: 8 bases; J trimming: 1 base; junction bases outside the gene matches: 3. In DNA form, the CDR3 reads TGCAGCACTGGACAGGGGAACACTGAAGCTTTCTTT. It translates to CSTGQGNTEAFF.

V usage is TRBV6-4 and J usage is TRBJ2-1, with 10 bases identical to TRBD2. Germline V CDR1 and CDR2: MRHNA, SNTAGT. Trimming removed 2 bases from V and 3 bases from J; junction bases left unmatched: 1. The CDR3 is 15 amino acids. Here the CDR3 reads CASSDGTSDYNEQFF. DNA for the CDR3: TGTGCCAGCAGTGACGGGACTAGCGACTACAATGAGCAGTTCTTC.

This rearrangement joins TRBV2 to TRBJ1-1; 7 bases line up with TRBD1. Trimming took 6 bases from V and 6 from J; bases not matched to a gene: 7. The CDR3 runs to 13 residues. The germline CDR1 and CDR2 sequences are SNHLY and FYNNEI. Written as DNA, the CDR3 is TGTGCCAGCAGCGAGGGACAGTGGCCTGAAGCTTTCTTT. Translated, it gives CASSEGQWPEAFF.

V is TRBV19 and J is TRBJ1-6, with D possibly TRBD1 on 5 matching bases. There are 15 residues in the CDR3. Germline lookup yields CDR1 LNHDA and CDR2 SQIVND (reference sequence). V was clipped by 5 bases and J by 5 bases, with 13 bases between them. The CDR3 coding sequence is TGTGCCAGTAGTCCCCAGGGAATTAATAATTCACCCCTCCACTTT. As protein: CASSPQGINNSPLHF.

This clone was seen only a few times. CDR3 in amino acids: CASSQDRNTEAFF. CDR3 nucleotide sequence: TGCGCCAGCAGCCAAGACAGGAACACTGAAGCTTTCTTT. The rearrangement joins TRBV4-3 to TRBJ1-1; D not resolved. The length of the CDR3 is 13 residues. CDR1 is LGHNA, CDR2 YSLEER, per germline. Trimming left V 0 bases short and J 1 base short, with 3 bases between.

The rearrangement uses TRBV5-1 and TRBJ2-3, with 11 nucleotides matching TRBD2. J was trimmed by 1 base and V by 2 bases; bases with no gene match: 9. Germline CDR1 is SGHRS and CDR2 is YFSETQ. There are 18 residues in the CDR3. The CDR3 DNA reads TGCGCCAGCAGCTTAGGAACTAGCGGGAGTGGGGGCACAGATACGCAGTATTTT. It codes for CASSLGTSGSGGTDTQYF.

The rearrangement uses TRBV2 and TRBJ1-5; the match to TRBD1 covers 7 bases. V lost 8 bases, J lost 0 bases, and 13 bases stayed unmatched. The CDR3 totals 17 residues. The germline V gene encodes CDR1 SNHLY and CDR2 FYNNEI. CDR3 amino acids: CASDPYRDSYSNQPQHF. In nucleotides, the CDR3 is TGTGCCAGCGATCCATACCGGGACAGTTATAGCAATCAGCCCCAGCATTTT.

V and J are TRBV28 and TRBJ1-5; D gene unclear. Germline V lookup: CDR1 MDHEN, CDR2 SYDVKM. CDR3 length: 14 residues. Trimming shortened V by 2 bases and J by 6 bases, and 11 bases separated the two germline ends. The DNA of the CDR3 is TGTGCCAGCAGTTTAGGCTTCTCTGGTCAGCCCCAGCATTTT. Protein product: CASSLGFSGQPQHF.

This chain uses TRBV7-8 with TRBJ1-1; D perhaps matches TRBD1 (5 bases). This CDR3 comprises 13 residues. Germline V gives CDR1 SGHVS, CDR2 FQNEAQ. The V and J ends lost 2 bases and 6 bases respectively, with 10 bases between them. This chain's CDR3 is CASSLSAGPEAFF. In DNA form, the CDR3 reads TGTGCCAGCAGCTTATCGGCAGGGCCTGAAGCTTTCTTT.

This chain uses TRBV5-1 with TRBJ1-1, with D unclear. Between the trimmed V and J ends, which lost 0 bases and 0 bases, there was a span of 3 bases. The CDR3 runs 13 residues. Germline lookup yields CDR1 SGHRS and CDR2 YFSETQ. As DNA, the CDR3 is TGCGCCAGCAGCTTGGTAGTGAACACTGAAGCTTTCTTT. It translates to CASSLVVNTEAFF.

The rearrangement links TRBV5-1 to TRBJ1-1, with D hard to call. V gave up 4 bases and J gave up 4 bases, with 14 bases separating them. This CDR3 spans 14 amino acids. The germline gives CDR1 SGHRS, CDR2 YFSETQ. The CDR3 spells CASSLPTGGTEAFF. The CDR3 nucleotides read TGCGCCAGCAGCCTCCCGACGGGAGGCACTGAAGCTTTCTTT.

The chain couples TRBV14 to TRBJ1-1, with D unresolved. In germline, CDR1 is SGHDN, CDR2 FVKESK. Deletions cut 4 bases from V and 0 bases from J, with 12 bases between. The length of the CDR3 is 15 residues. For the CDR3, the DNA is TGTGCCAGCAGCCGCTCCCCCGCTATGAACACTGAAGCTTTCTTT. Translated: CASSRSPAMNTEAFF.

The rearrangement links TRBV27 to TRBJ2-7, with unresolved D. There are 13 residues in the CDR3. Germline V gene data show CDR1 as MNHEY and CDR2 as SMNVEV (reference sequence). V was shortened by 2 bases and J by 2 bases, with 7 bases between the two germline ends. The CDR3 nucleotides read TGTGCCAGCAGTTTAAATCGAGCCTACGAGCAGTACTTC. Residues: CASSLNRAYEQYF.

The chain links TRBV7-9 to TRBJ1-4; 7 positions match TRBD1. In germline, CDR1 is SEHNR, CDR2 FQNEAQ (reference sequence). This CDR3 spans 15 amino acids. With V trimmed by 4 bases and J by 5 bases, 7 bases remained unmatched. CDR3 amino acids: CASSSGTEENEKLFF. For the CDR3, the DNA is TGTGCCAGCAGCTCTGGGACAGAGGAGAATGAAAAACTGTTTTTT.